This T cell receptor beta chain originates from a study of shared clonotypes between healthy human individuals. Findings of the study overall: Sampling was confined to blood; repertoires within tissues likely differ. Incompleteness in sorted-subset sequencing, despite large depth, was shown by rarefaction.

Sequenced by immunoSEQ multiplex PCR; TCRdb stores in-frame clones only, minus some. The table includes fewer than 850,000 clones, 72% detected once. Remarks on this clone: Its antigen is unknown.

CD4+ cells yielded CD45RA+ naive and CD45RA-negative memory subsets. CDR3 length equals 15 residues. CDR1 SGHTA and CDR2 FQGNSA come from the germline V gene. V gave up 4 bases and J gave up 1 base, with 10 bases separating them. The sequenced sample consisted of memory CD4+ T cells sorted from blood. The subset here: CD45RA-negative fraction. The chain combines TRBV7-2 with TRBJ2-2; D gene unclear. The origin of this receptor is a woman in her 30s in good health. Here the CDR3 reads CASSYRPGNTGELFF. The CDR3 DNA reads as TGTGCCAGCAGCTACCGCCCTGGGAACACCGGGGAGCTGTTTTTT.